The rows below give T cell receptor beta chains drawn from one sample of a study of PD-1 blockade in classical Hodgkin lymphoma. Clones were sequenced by immunoSEQ multiplex PCR, and TCRdb holds only the in-frame ones, with some missing. The sample gives about 64,000 clones, about 90% of which show up once; around a tenth is in the top ten. Here the sequenced sample was peripheral blood mononuclear cells (PBMCs), taken before the fourth cycle of nivolumab. The receptor set was obtained from a human donor with classical Hodgkin lymphoma. Both conserved end residues are part of each CDR3. Each record gives: J gene, clone size, D gene, V gene, CDR3 protein, CDR3 DNA. The D gene is left open where the match is weak. Rows give clone size only sometimes, using once, few, many, or a class for an expanded clone.

J: TRBJ1-1; size: NA; D: NA; V: TRBV5-4; CDR3: CASSWGGWANTEAFF; DNA: TGTGCCAGCAGCTGGGGCGGGTGGGCCAACACTGAAGCTTTCTTT
J: TRBJ1-1; size: NA; D: NA; V: TRBV2; CDR3: CATLTVRGTEAFF; DNA: TGTGCCACTTTGACAGTGCGTGGCACTGAAGCTTTCTTT
J: TRBJ2-7; size: NA; D: TRBD2; V: TRBV7-9; CDR3: CASSLVSQAGVGYEQYF; DNA: TGTGCCAGCAGCTTAGTTTCCCAAGCGGGGGTCGGTTACGAGCAGTACTTC
J: TRBJ1-2; size: once; D: NA; V: TRBV18; CDR3: CASSPGFDNYGYTF; DNA: TGTGCCAGCTCACCAGGGTTCGATAACTATGGCTACACCTTC
J: TRBJ1-6; size: NA; D: TRBD1; V: TRBV2; CDR3: CASSERTGLNSPLHF; DNA: TGTGCCAGCAGTGAAAGGACAGGACTTAATTCACCCCTCCACTTT
J: TRBJ1-4; size: NA; D: TRBD1; V: TRBV6-1; CDR3: CASSPGTGSEKLFF; DNA: TGTGCCAGCAGTCCCGGGACAGGGTCTGAAAAACTGTTTTTT
J: TRBJ1-4; size: once; D: NA; V: TRBV27; CDR3: CASSLSGTDEGEKLFF; DNA: TGTGCCAGCAGTTTATCGGGGACCGACGAGGGTGAAAAACTGTTTTTT
J: TRBJ2-1; size: few; D: NA; V: TRBV29-1; CDR3: CSVVIGFDEQFF; DNA: TGCAGCGTTGTCATTGGTTTTGATGAGCAGTTCTTC
J: TRBJ1-6; size: NA; D: NA; V: TRBV5-6; CDR3: CASSLDELNSPLHF; DNA: TGTGCCAGCAGCTTGGATGAGCTAAATTCACCCCTCCACTTT
J: TRBJ2-1; size: NA; D: TRBD2; V: TRBV2; CDR3: CAGGTGTRNNEQFF; DNA: TGTGCCGGGGGGACCGGGACTAGAAACAATGAGCAGTTCTTC
J: TRBJ1-5; size: NA; D: TRBD1; V: TRBV30; CDR3: CASQGDRDQPQHF; DNA: TGTGCCTCACAGGGAGACAGGGATCAGCCCCAGCATTTT
J: TRBJ2-6; size: NA; D: TRBD2; V: TRBV7-2; CDR3: CASSLAASGGANVLTF; DNA: TGTGCCAGCAGCTTAGCTGCTAGCGGTGGGGCCAACGTCCTGACTTTC
J: TRBJ1-4; size: NA; D: NA; V: TRBV4-1; CDR3: CASSLTGLSNEKLFF; DNA: TGCGCCAGCAGCCTGACGGGTTTATCTAATGAAAAACTGTTTTTT
J: TRBJ1-2; size: NA; D: NA; V: TRBV4-2; CDR3: CASSLTGTGLYGYTF; DNA: TGTGCCAGCAGCCTTACAGGGACTGGACTATATGGCTACACCTTC
J: TRBJ1-2; size: NA; D: TRBD1; V: TRBV29-1; CDR3: CSVNVLMTGFHGYTF; DNA: TGCAGCGTCAACGTCCTTATGACAGGGTTTCATGGCTACACCTTC
J: TRBJ1-2; size: NA; D: TRBD1; V: TRBV19; CDR3: CASNDRALYGYTF; DNA: TGTGCCAGTAACGACAGGGCCCTATATGGCTACACCTTC
J: TRBJ2-5; size: NA; D: TRBD2; V: TRBV5-1; CDR3: CASKTSGGASLETQYF; DNA: TGCGCCAGCAAGACTAGCGGGGGGGCTTCCTTAGAGACCCAGTACTTC
J: TRBJ2-7; size: once; D: NA; V: TRBV7-3; CDR3: CASSPLVRARGEQYF; DNA: TGTGCCAGCAGCCCCCTCGTCCGGGCTCGTGGGGAGCAGTACTTC
J: TRBJ2-5; size: NA; D: NA; V: TRBV18; CDR3: CASSLAGRQETQYF; DNA: TGTGCCAGCTCACTAGCAGGGAGGCAAGAGACCCAGTACTTC
J: TRBJ1-2; size: NA; D: NA; V: TRBV2; CDR3: CASSVSRSYTF; DNA: TGTGCCAGCAGTGTGTCTAGGAGCTACACCTTC
J: TRBJ1-6; size: few; D: NA; V: TRBV27; CDR3: CASSPQEGLIHSPLHF; DNA: TGTGCCAGCAGTCCCCAGGAGGGACTCATACATTCACCCCTCCACTTT
J: TRBJ1-1; size: NA; D: NA; V: TRBV7-9; CDR3: CASSWGEGKTEAFF; DNA: TGTGCCAGCAGCTGGGGGGAGGGGAAGACTGAAGCTTTCTTT
J: TRBJ2-1; size: NA; D: NA; V: TRBV15; CDR3: CATSRAGGGEYNEQFF; DNA: TGTGCCACCAGCAGAGCGGGGGGCGGGGAATACAATGAGCAGTTCTTC
J: TRBJ2-5; size: NA; D: NA; V: TRBV13; CDR3: CASSFYLGDPKETQYF; DNA: TGTGCCAGCAGCTTCTACCTGGGGGACCCGAAGGAGACCCAGTACTTC
J: TRBJ2-7; size: NA; D: NA; V: TRBV15; CDR3: CATSSAGPYEQYF; DNA: TGTGCCACCAGCAGCGCCGGCCCCTACGAGCAGTACTTC